This T cell receptor (beta chain) was sequenced during a study of blood T cell repertoires in COVID-19. As processed by the authors: Reference gene primer amplification in the assay estimated nucleated cell counts. Libraries were prepared by immunoSEQ multiplex PCR; TCRdb keeps only in-frame clonotypes and omits some of them. The DNA was the basis for D and trimming; V, J and clone size are from that table. The sample consists of about 440,000 clones, about 87% of them appearing once. The Seattle patients, enrolled during active infection, were followed longitudinally. Trimming cost V 4 bases and J 5 bases; bases outside gene matches: 10. This CDR3 is 15 amino acids long. Germline CDR1 MGHDK, CDR2 SYGVNS.

Sequences were obtained from peripheral blood. This chain connects TRBV25-1 to TRBJ1-1, with 7 bases lining up with TRBD1. The receptor's source is a woman between 50 and 59 years old with COVID-19, enrolled during active disease. The CDR3 DNA sequence: TGTGCCAGCAGTGTGTTAGGGGGCGCGAAGACTGAAGCTTTCTTT. Its protein is CASSVLGGAKTEAFF.